This TCR beta chain derives from a study of T cell responses to AZD1222 COVID-19 vaccine. Points from the study as a whole: Mostly white British, mostly female donors; authors suggested clonal diversity may be underestimated. Following two doses of AZD1222, Spike-specific TCR breadth and depth rose.

This clone was picked up one time. Its specificity is unknown. The data were produced by immunoSEQ multiplex PCR, yet TCRdb's version contains in-frame clones alone and is incomplete. The sample has just under 95,000 clones, more than 75% seen once. The V and J ends lost 4 bases and 2 bases, in that order; junction bases with no gene match: 8. The CDR3 extends over 16 amino acids. Germline V gives CDR1 SGHTA, CDR2 FQGNSA. The sample was peripheral blood, taken on day 0 of AZD1222 vaccination. This sequence was found in an adult in good health. The rearrangement links TRBV7-2 to TRBJ1-1, with 9 bases identical to TRBD1. The CDR3 nucleotides read TGTGCCAGCAGCTCGCCCACAGGGGGCGTAAACACTGAAGCTTTCTTT. Translation: CASSSPTGGVNTEAFF.